What follows are 23 T cell receptor beta chains derived from one specimen sequenced in a study of cytomegalovirus exposure and HLA in healthy donors. The protocol was immunoSEQ multiplex PCR, while the TCRdb copy is restricted to in-frame clones and leaves out a portion. The sample lists under 80,000 clones, roughly 94% occurring once. What was sequenced was PBMCs. Receptors originate from a woman younger than 35 in good health and CMV-seropositive.

The chain carries TRBV4-1 and TRBJ2-2; 8 nucleotides align to TRBD1. CDR1 and CDR2 from the germline V gene are MGHRA and YSYEKL. The CDR3 is 17 residues long. Trimming cost V 1 base and J 6 bases; bases outside gene matches: 10. The CDR3, as DNA: TGCGCCAGCAGCCAAGGACGAAGGACAGGGCTCCCCGGGGAGCTGTTTTTT. Protein product: CASSQGRRTGLPGELFF.

Only one count was recorded for this clone. The chain combines TRBV27 with TRBJ2-3; 8 bases are shared with TRBD2. The CDR3 runs to 15 residues. The germline gives CDR1 MNHEY, CDR2 SMNVEV (reference sequence). Unmatched junction bases numbered 4, after V lost 3 bases and J lost 2 bases. CDR3: CASSLSGGFTDTQYF. The CDR3 DNA is TGTGCCAGCAGTTTGAGCGGGGGTTTCACAGATACGCAGTATTTT.

The chain carries TRBV7-2 and TRBJ2-5, with 7 positions matching TRBD2. Germline V gene lookup returns CDR1 SGHTA and CDR2 FQGNSA. This CDR3 contains 17 residues. V lost 0 bases to trimming and J lost 6 bases; unmatched junction nucleotides: 13. In nucleotides, the CDR3 is TGTGCCAGCAGCTTAGCGGAATGGACTAGGGAGCTAAAGACCCAGTACTTC. Amino acids: CASSLAEWTRELKTQYF. Combining the CDR3 with reference TRBV7-2 and TRBJ2-5 gives the whole variable domain GAGVSQSPSNKVTEKGKDVELRCDPISGHTALYWYRQSLGQGLEFLIYFQGNSAPDKSGLPSDRFSAERTGGSVSTLTIQRTQQEDSAVYLCASSLAEWTRELKTQYFGPGTRLLVL.

Worth noting for this clone: In this CDR3 the conserved last residue, phenylalanine or tryptophan, is missing, so a read error is likely. The limits of the CDR3 on the DNA are not certain, so only TCRdb's listed CDR3 is given. The genes are TRBV12-1 and TRBJ1-5. TRBV12-1 is tagged as a pseudogene. The CDR3 contains 11 residues when both ends are counted. CDR3 region: CASSPLGARRG.

V and J are TRBV5-4 and TRBJ2-5, with 8 bases matching TRBD1. CDR1 is SGHNT and CDR2 is YYREEE in the germline V gene (reference sequence). The CDR3 contains 14 residues. V lost 4 bases, J lost 2 bases, and 4 bases stayed unmatched. The CDR3 is CASSIWTGQETQYF. The CDR3 DNA follows: TGTGCCAGCAGCATCTGGACAGGGCAAGAGACCCAGTACTTC.

The chain couples TRBV13 to TRBJ1-1; D is undetermined. V lost 0 bases, J lost 1 base, and 6 bases lay in between. Germline CDR1 is PRHDT and CDR2 is FYEKMQ (reference sequence). The CDR3 extends over 14 amino acids. The CDR3 spells CASSLGLGNTEAFF. The CDR3 coding sequence is TGTGCCAGCAGCTTAGGTCTAGGGAACACTGAAGCTTTCTTT.

The chain couples TRBV19 to TRBJ1-1; tentative D call: TRBD1 (5 bases). V lost 1 base to trimming and J lost 4 bases, with 10 bases between them. This CDR3 spans 14 amino acids. Looked up from germline, CDR1 is LNHDA and CDR2 is SQIVND (reference sequence). The CDR3 DNA is TGTGCCAGTAGTATAGTAGGGGTGGGCACTGAAGCTTTCTTT. Translation: CASSIVGVGTEAFF.

The CDR3 loop reads CASSLYGSGSLSGELFF. The CDR3 DNA reads as TGTGCCAGCAGTTTATATGGTAGCGGGAGTTTATCCGGGGAGCTGTTTTTT. The chain links TRBV27 to TRBJ2-2, with TRBD2 matching over 9 bases. Trimming at V came to 1 base and at J to 6 bases, leaving 9 bases not matched to a gene. Germline V gene data show CDR1 as MNHEY and CDR2 as SMNVEV (reference sequence). The CDR3 length is 17 residues.

The CDR3 protein is CASSLFIGGQRYYTF. The CDR3 DNA follows: TGTGCCAGCAGTTTATTCATTGGCGGACAGCGATACTACACCTTC. V is TRBV28 and J is TRBJ1-2, with a possible D match to TRBD1 (6 bases). This CDR3 is 15 amino acids long. Germline V gives CDR1 MDHEN, CDR2 SYDVKM. The V end was cut by 1 base, the J end by 10 bases, with 19 bases between.

The chain links TRBV7-3 to TRBJ2-5; D uncertain. This CDR3 is 13 amino acids long. CDR1 SGHTA and CDR2 FQGTGA come from the germline V gene. Trimming pared 0 bases from V and 7 bases from J, leaving 9 bases between. CDR3 DNA sequence: TGTGCCAGCAGCTTAACGCCCGCAGGGACCCAGTACTTC. Its translation is CASSLTPAGTQYF.

This chain connects TRBV4-1 to TRBJ2-3, with 8 positions matching TRBD1. J gave up 1 base and V 3 bases, and 0 bases lay outside the gene matches. CDR3 size: 14 residues. CDR1 is MGHRA and CDR2 is YSYEKL in the germline V gene. The CDR3 reads CASSQTGGTDTQYF. The CDR3 bases are TGCGCCAGCAGCCAGACAGGGGGCACAGATACGCAGTATTTT.

This sequence joins TRBV6-1 and TRBJ2-1; 9 positions agree with TRBD2. Looked up from germline, CDR1 is MNHNS and CDR2 is SASEGT. The CDR3 extends over 14 amino acids. Trimming removed 8 bases from V and 3 bases from J; junction bases left unmatched: 5. The CDR3 bases are TGTGCCAGCGGCAGACTAGCGGACTACAATGAGCAGTTCTTC. Encoded protein: CASGRLADYNEQFF.

The V gene is TRBV5-1, the J gene TRBJ1-1; the match to TRBD1 covers 7 bases. V lost 3 bases and J lost 10; bases outside the gene matches: 9. CDR3 size: 13 residues. Germline loops: CDR1 SGHRS, CDR2 YFSETQ. The CDR3 loop reads CASSSETGNTAFF. The CDR3, as DNA: TGCGCCAGCAGCTCTGAGACAGGGAATACAGCTTTCTTT.

A note on this clone: A read error may account for a junction end that differs from germline. The chain is built from TRBV4-3 and TRBJ1-1; 9 bases are a match to TRBD1. The CDR3 spans 15 residues. The germline gives CDR1 LGHNA, CDR2 YSLEER. As DNA, the CDR3 is TGCGCCAGCAGCCAGGATCCAGGACAGGGGACAAACCCCAATTTT. Translated: CASSQDPGQGTNPNF.

This rearrangement joins TRBV5-8 to TRBJ2-1, with D possibly TRBD2 on 5 matching bases. Germline-derived CDR1 and CDR2 are SGHTS and YDEGEE. The CDR3 runs to 11 residues. The V end lost 5 bases, the J end lost 9 bases, and 9 bases lay between the germline ends. The CDR3 loop reads CASSRGREQFF. The DNA for the CDR3 is TGTGCCAGCAGTCGGGGTCGTGAGCAGTTCTTC.

This chain joins TRBV6-5 and TRBJ2-7; TRBD2 matches at 13 bases. The CDR3 has 16 amino acids. With V trimmed by 0 bases and J by 2 bases, 1 base remained unmatched. Germline-derived CDR1 and CDR2 are MNHEY and SVGAGI. CDR3 in amino acids: CASSYSGLAGAYEQYF. The CDR3 region has the DNA TGTGCCAGCAGTTACTCCGGACTAGCGGGAGCCTACGAGCAGTACTTC.

The CDR3 loop is CASSEDPDRDDYGYTF. CDR3 DNA sequence: TGTGCCAGCAGCGAGGATCCAGACAGGGATGACTATGGCTACACCTTC. This chain uses TRBV9 with TRBJ1-2, with TRBD1 matching 7 bases. V shed 3 bases, J shed 3 bases, and the junction held 11 bases outside the gene matches. This CDR3 region has 16 residues. CDR1 SGDLS and CDR2 YYNGEE come from the germline V gene.

This chain uses TRBV13 with TRBJ2-1; D call uncertain. V was pared by 4 bases and J by 0 bases, with 10 bases between. Germline V lookup: CDR1 PRHDT, CDR2 FYEKMQ (reference sequence). The CDR3 spans 15 residues. The CDR3 loop is CASSSPASSYNEQFF. The CDR3 bases are TGTGCCAGCAGCTCCCCAGCTAGCTCCTACAATGAGCAGTTCTTC. Variable domain in full (rest from reference TRBV13 and TRBJ2-1): AAGVIQSPRHLIKEKRETATLKCYPIPRHDTVYWYQQGPGQDPQFLISFYEKMQSDKGSIPDRFSAQQFSDYHSELNMSSLELGDSALYFCASSSPASSYNEQFFGPGTRLTVL.

The chain joins TRBV5-4 to TRBJ2-1, with D possibly matching TRBD2 (6 bases). The germline V and J ends were trimmed by 4 bases and 10 bases, with 12 bases remaining between them. This CDR3 is built from 12 residues. CDR1 and CDR2 from the germline V gene are SGHNT and YYREEE (reference sequence). The DNA for the CDR3 is TGTGCCAGCAGCACTGGGACTCCCGAGCAGTTCTTC. Translation: CASSTGTPEQFF.

V gene TRBV7-2 combines with J gene TRBJ1-4, with 9 positions matching TRBD1. The CDR3 loop spans 16 amino acids. Losses at the gene ends were 5 bases for V and 5 bases for J; bases not matched to a gene: 9. The germline CDR1 and CDR2 sequences are SGHTA and FQGNSA. CDR3 region: CASSDDSTGGNEKLFF. The CDR3 nucleotides read TGTGCCAGCAGCGACGACTCGACAGGGGGGAATGAAAAACTGTTTTTT.

This chain joins TRBV28 and TRBJ2-3; the match to TRBD2 covers 8 bases. With V trimmed by 5 bases and J by 2 bases, 6 bases remained unmatched. The germline V gene has CDR1 MDHEN and CDR2 SYDVKM. This CDR3 spans 15 amino acids. This CDR3 reads CASSPFGGATDTQYF. Here the CDR3 DNA reads TGTGCCAGCAGTCCCTTCGGGGGGGCCACAGATACGCAGTATTTT.

A single count supports this clone. This chain uses TRBV10-3 with TRBJ1-2, with D possibly matching TRBD1 (6 bases). The germline V gene encodes CDR1 ENHRY and CDR2 SYGVKD. The CDR3 has 13 residues. The V gene lost 8 bases and the J gene lost 8 bases, with 18 bases spanning the gap. CDR3 sequence reads: CAIQPAGEVGYTF. CDR3 sequence (DNA): TGTGCCATCCAGCCTGCAGGGGAAGTCGGCTACACCTTC.

The chain recombines TRBV7-2 with TRBJ2-3, with D possibly matching TRBD1 (5 bases). The CDR3 covers 15 residues. CDR1 and CDR2 from the germline V gene are SGHTA and FQGNSA. Trimming pared 1 base from V and 4 bases from J, leaving 12 bases between. CDR3 protein: CASSLVLGPADTQYF. The DNA for the CDR3 is TGTGCCAGCAGCTTAGTGCTGGGGCCGGCAGATACGCAGTATTTT. The full variable domain, its missing parts supplied by reference TRBV7-2 and TRBJ2-3, is GAGVSQSPSNKVTEKGKDVELRCDPISGHTALYWYRQSLGQGLEFLIYFQGNSAPDKSGLPSDRFSAERTGGSVSTLTIQRTQQEDSAVYLCASSLVLGPADTQYFGPGTRLTVL.